The subject of this entry is one TCR beta chain. The target antigen is unknown. The table came from immunoSEQ multiplex PCR; TCRdb's copy has only in-frame clones and leaves some out. The sample lists 150,000 or so clones, around 89% occurring once. The V gene's germline CDR1 is PRHDT and CDR2 FYEKMQ (reference sequence). The ends were cut back, 4 bases at V and 7 bases at J, with 14 bases in the middle. The CDR3 has 13 residues. This entry is derived from a study of T cell responses to AZD1222 COVID-19 vaccine. Study conclusions and caveats: With dominance at 160-218 and 743-854, vaccine-associated CD4 TCRs spanned spike. Spike-specific TCR repertoires showed rising breadth and depth after two AZD1222 doses. Only a handful of AZD1222 recipients, roughly 6 in all, had baseline seropositivity. Donors were chiefly white British, with a greater number of females, and clonal diversity was perhaps underestimated.

The chain combines TRBV13 with TRBJ2-7; D gene unclear. This TCR derives from an adult in good health. Sequenced material: peripheral blood, taken on day 0 of MenACWY control vaccination. CDR3 nucleotides: TGTGCCAGCAGCTCGACCCCCCAGGCAGAGCAGTACTTC. Its protein product is CASSSTPQAEQYF. Full variable domain (remainder filled in from reference TRBV13 and TRBJ2-7): AAGVIQSPRHLIKEKRETATLKCYPIPRHDTVYWYQQGPGQDPQFLISFYEKMQSDKGSIPDRFSAQQFSDYHSELNMSSLELGDSALYFCASSSTPQAEQYFGPGTRLTVT.